These 20 T cell receptor beta chains originate from one sample sequenced in a study of blood T cell repertoires in COVID-19. Method: immunoSEQ multiplex PCR; TCRdb's copy keeps in-frame clones and lacks some. Here the sample spans 300,000 to 350,000 clones, about nine tenths being singletons. Sequencing input: peripheral blood. The receptors were gathered from a man younger than 30 with active or convalescent COVID-19.

This chain joins TRBV9 and TRBJ1-1; 8 positions agree with TRBD1. CDR3 size: 15 residues. The germline V gene has CDR1 SGDLS and CDR2 YYNGEE. Trimming at V came to 4 bases and at J to 1 base, leaving 6 bases not matched to a gene. The CDR3 nucleotides read TGTGCCAGCAGCCCACGGACAGGGCCGAACACTGAAGCTTTCTTT. This gives the protein CASSPRTGPNTEAFF.

This clone was counted between two and nine times. V is TRBV9 and J is TRBJ2-5; 12 bases fit TRBD2. V gave up 0 bases and J gave up 7 bases; unmatched junction bases: 10. Looked up from germline, CDR1 is SGDLS and CDR2 is YYNGEE. The CDR3 spans 17 residues. The CDR3 DNA reads TGTGCCAGCAGCGTAGGAGAAGGACTAGCGGGATTGGGGACCCAGTACTTC. This gives the protein CASSVGEGLAGLGTQYF.

With regard to this clone: This sample includes further DNA sequences coding for the same CDR3. The V and J genes are TRBV5-6 and TRBJ1-2; the match to TRBD1 covers 7 bases. Germline V gives CDR1 SGHDT, CDR2 YYEEEE. V dropped 2 bases and J dropped 4; count of bases not matched to a gene: 5. CDR3 length equals 14 residues. The CDR3 is CASSLRQGSYGYTF. The CDR3 bases are TGTGCCAGCAGCTTACGACAGGGATCCTATGGCTACACCTTC.

The gene calls are TRBV6-5 and TRBJ1-5; no reliable D call. V was pared by 3 bases and J by 0 bases, with 12 bases between. Germline V CDR1 and CDR2: MNHEY, SVGAGI. The CDR3 loop spans 16 amino acids. CDR3 nucleotide sequence: TGTGCCAGCAGTTATCGAAGCACCACTAGCAATCAGCCCCAGCATTTT. Encoded protein: CASSYRSTTSNQPQHF.

The V call is TRBV27, the J call TRBJ1-2; D remains unclear. Germline values: CDR1 MNHEY, CDR2 SMNVEV (reference sequence). Trimming cost V 3 bases and J 8 bases, with 13 bases left between them. The CDR3 consists of 13 residues. This CDR3 is CASSFYRSGGYTF. The CDR3 DNA follows: TGTGCCAGCAGTTTTTATCGGTCGGGGGGCTACACCTTC.

The sample holds one count of this clone. The chain is built from TRBV29-1 and TRBJ2-3; 7 positions agree with TRBD2. CDR1 SQVTM and CDR2 ANQGSEA come from the germline V gene. V lost 3 bases to trimming and J lost 1 base; unmatched junction nucleotides: 4. The CDR3 is 14 amino acids. The chain's CDR3 is CSVDQLAGTDTQYF. The CDR3 DNA reads as TGCAGCGTTGACCAGCTAGCGGGCACAGATACGCAGTATTTT.

The gene calls are TRBV4-3 and TRBJ2-2; no reliable D call. CDR1 and CDR2 from the germline V gene are LGHNA and YSLEER. Trimming took 2 bases from V and 6 from J, leaving 16 bases between them. This CDR3 is built from 16 residues. In DNA, the CDR3 is TGCGCCAGCAGCCAACGGCCCCATTATCAGGCCGGGGAGCTGTTTTTT. Its protein is CASSQRPHYQAGELFF.

The genes are TRBV2 and TRBJ1-4; 8 bases map to TRBD1. Unmatched junction bases numbered 8, after V lost 6 bases and J lost 8 bases. Germline V gives CDR1 SNHLY, CDR2 FYNNEI. The CDR3 is 14 amino acids. CDR3 nucleotides: TGTGCCAGCAGGGACAGGGCTTCAGGAGAAAAACTGTTTTTT. Translated: CASRDRASGEKLFF.

The rearrangement links TRBV6-4 to TRBJ2-1; TRBD2 matches 7 bases. With V trimmed by 0 bases and J by 7 bases, 9 bases remained unmatched. The CDR3 contains 16 residues. Germline loops: CDR1 MRHNA, CDR2 SNTAGT. The CDR3 spells CASSDSSGGGANEQFF. In DNA, the CDR3 is TGTGCCAGCAGTGACTCGTCGGGAGGAGGTGCAAATGAGCAGTTCTTC.

This chain connects TRBV5-8 to TRBJ1-1, with 8 positions matching TRBD1. The CDR3 runs to 13 residues. Trimming took 4 bases from V and 3 from J; bases not matched to a gene: 2. Germline V gene sequence: CDR1 SGHTS, CDR2 YDEGEE. The CDR3 loop is CASSLQGDTEAFF. CDR3 DNA sequence: TGTGCCAGCAGCCTACAGGGGGACACTGAAGCTTTCTTT.

The chain is built from TRBV5-1 and TRBJ2-1; a possible D gene is TRBD2 (6 bases). This CDR3 spans 13 amino acids. Trimming left V 7 bases short and J 7 bases short, with 15 bases between. Germline values: CDR1 SGHRS, CDR2 YFSETQ. Here the CDR3 reads CASLFPGVNEQFF. CDR3 DNA: TGCGCCAGCCTTTTCCCGGGAGTGAATGAGCAGTTCTTC.

Written as DNA, the CDR3 is TGTGCCAGCAGCCGTGTGGGACTAGCGTCGCACGAGCAGTACTTC. It yields the protein CASSRVGLASHEQYF. The chain links TRBV6-5 to TRBJ2-7, with TRBD2 identical over 10 bases. The germline CDR1 and CDR2 sequences are MNHEY and SVGAGI. Trimming removed 6 bases from V and 5 bases from J; junction bases left unmatched: 10. CDR3 size: 15 residues.

V and J are TRBV4-3 and TRBJ2-1, with 9 bases aligning to TRBD2. Germline-derived CDR1 and CDR2 are LGHNA and YSLEER. This CDR3 spans 16 amino acids. Germline trimming cut 0 bases from V and 7 bases from J; bases unmatched to any gene: 7. DNA of the CDR3: TGCGCCAGCAGCCAAGAAACCGGGCTAGCGGGGAATGAGCAGTTCTTC. It yields the protein CASSQETGLAGNEQFF.

At least ten counts were recorded for this clone. The identical CDR3 is also encoded by other nucleotide sequences in the sample. The V gene is TRBV5-5, the J gene TRBJ2-1, with D maybe TRBD2 (5 bases). Germline values: CDR1 SGHKS, CDR2 YYEKEE (reference sequence). V was pared by 4 bases and J by 6 bases, with 26 bases between. The CDR3 is 18 amino acids. The CDR3 region has the DNA TGTGCCAGCAGCAGAGCGGCGTTTGAGGACCCGGTGACCAATGAGCAGTTCTTC. This gives the protein CASSRAAFEDPVTNEQFF.

The chain combines TRBV5-8 with TRBJ1-6; D is undetermined. The CDR3 loop spans 14 amino acids. CDR1 SGHTS and CDR2 YDEGEE come from the germline V gene. V lost 0 bases to trimming and J lost 7 bases, with 8 bases between them. The CDR3 bases are TGTGCCAGCAGCTTGGGAGTGCTAAATTCACCCCTCCACTTT. As protein: CASSLGVLNSPLHF.

The chain employs TRBV2 and TRBJ2-1, with a weak D call TRBD1 (5 bases). CDR3 length: 13 residues. The V and J ends lost 8 bases and 8 bases respectively, with 16 bases between them. The germline gives CDR1 SNHLY, CDR2 FYNNEI. CDR3 DNA: TGTGCCAGCCCCGAAGTAAGGGGCGATGAGCAGTTCTTC. Protein sequence: CASPEVRGDEQFF.

The V call is TRBV10-1, the J call TRBJ2-3, with a possible D match to TRBD2 (5 bases). Germline V gene sequence: CDR1 WNHNN, CDR2 SYGVQD (reference sequence). This CDR3 has 13 amino acids. V lost 7 bases, J lost 6 bases, and 14 bases lay in between. In DNA form, the CDR3 reads TGCGCCAGCATGGATGGGAGTCGGGATACGCAGTATTTT. It encodes CASMDGSRDTQYF.

V is TRBV23-1 and J is TRBJ2-7; 8 bases fit TRBD2. TRBV23-1 falls under the ORF class, with uncertain function. The CDR3 loop spans 15 amino acids. Trimming took 2 bases from V and 6 from J; bases not matched to a gene: 9. The CDR3 protein is CASSQPGLGEFEQYF. The CDR3 nucleotides are TGCGCCAGCAGTCAACCGGGACTAGGGGAGTTCGAGCAGTACTTC.

This sequence joins TRBV7-9 and TRBJ2-1; 8 bases are shared with TRBD2. The CDR3 is 14 residues long. Germline-derived CDR1 and CDR2 are SEHNR and FQNEAQ (reference sequence). The junction had 5 bases not matched to a gene; V was cut back by 5 bases and J by 5 bases. CDR3 residues: CASSPGLAHNEQFF. CDR3 in DNA: TGTGCCAGCAGCCCCGGACTAGCCCACAATGAGCAGTTCTTC.

This clone was observed once. The rearrangement links TRBV7-9 to TRBJ2-7; 10 positions match TRBD2. The CDR3 is made up of 18 amino acids. In germline, CDR1 is SEHNR, CDR2 FQNEAQ (reference sequence). V shed 5 bases, J shed 0 bases, and the junction held 13 bases outside the gene matches. The CDR3 spells CASSPRPTSGERSYEQYF. CDR3 nucleotides: TGTGCCAGCAGCCCCCGCCCCACTAGCGGGGAACGCTCCTACGAGCAGTACTTC.